The 17 T cell receptor beta chains reported below all come from one sample, sequenced in a study of cytomegalovirus exposure and HLA in healthy donors. PCR used 60 Vbeta primers and 13 Jbeta primers. Produced via immunoSEQ multiplex PCR; TCRdb's table is partial and in-frame only. The listing contains some 110,000 clones. Material: PBMCs. The receptors derive from a man aged 35 to 55 in good health and CMV-seronegative.

Written as DNA, the CDR3 is TGCGCCAGTAGTATAGCGGGAGATAACACCGGGGAGCTGTTTTTT. Its translation is CASSIAGDNTGELFF. V usage is TRBV5-1 and J usage is TRBJ2-2; 9 nucleotides align to TRBD2. The germline V gene encodes CDR1 SGHRS and CDR2 YFSETQ. The CDR3 length is 15 residues. V lost 8 bases to trimming and J lost 2 bases; unmatched junction nucleotides: 7.

The rearrangement links TRBV5-1 to TRBJ1-3, with TRBD1 matching 10 bases. The CDR3 runs 16 residues. The germline gives CDR1 SGHRS, CDR2 YFSETQ. V trimming: 4 bases; J trimming: 2 bases; junction bases outside the gene matches: 6. The CDR3 loop reads CASSRSGTGAGNTIYF. Written as DNA, the CDR3 is TGCGCCAGCAGCCGTTCCGGGACAGGGGCTGGAAACACCATATATTTT.

The chain carries TRBV6-1 and TRBJ1-6, with TRBD1 matching over 10 bases. CDR1 is MNHNS and CDR2 is SASEGT in the germline V gene. This CDR3 contains 16 residues. V lost 1 base and J lost 10; bases outside the gene matches: 7. The CDR3 DNA sequence: TGTGCCAGCAGTGAAGAGGACAGGGGGATTTGGTCACCCCTCCACTTT. It is translated as CASSEEDRGIWSPLHF.

The CDR3 is CASSSGLDTDTQYF. The CDR3 DNA reads as TGTGCCAGCAGCTCAGGACTAGACACAGATACGCAGTATTTT. The chain couples TRBV7-9 to TRBJ2-3; TRBD2 matches 7 bases. Trimming cost V 4 bases and J 2 bases; bases outside gene matches: 3. The CDR3 has 14 residues. Germline CDR1 reads SEHNR; CDR2 reads FQNEAQ (reference sequence).

The J gene is TRBJ1-2, the V gene TRBV5-6, with D possibly being TRBD1 (5 bases). V lost 4 bases and J 10 bases, leaving 17 bases between the germline ends. The CDR3 extends over 13 amino acids. Germline CDR1 is SGHDT and CDR2 is YYEEEE. CDR3 sequence (DNA): TGTGCCAGCAGCCCCTACAGGCTTGGAGCCTACACCTTC. Translating gives CASSPYRLGAYTF. Combining the CDR3 with reference TRBV5-6 and TRBJ1-2 gives the whole variable domain DAGVTQSPTHLIKTRGQQVTLRCSPKSGHDTVSWYQQALGQGPQFIFQYYEEEERQRGNFPDRFSGHQFPNYSSELNVNALLLGDSALYLCASSPYRLGAYTFGSGTRLTVV.

The CDR3: CASLQGVAGANVLTF. The CDR3 DNA reads as TGTGCCAGCTTACAGGGGGTGGCTGGGGCCAACGTCCTGACTTTC. The V and J genes are TRBV7-9 and TRBJ2-6; 8 positions match TRBD1. The CDR3 length is 15 residues. CDR1 is SEHNR and CDR2 is FQNEAQ in the germline V gene (reference sequence). Germline trimming cut 8 bases from V and 2 bases from J; bases unmatched to any gene: 5.

J is TRBJ1-4 and V is TRBV11-2; possibly TRBD1 for D (6 bases). This CDR3 contains 14 residues. V shed 5 bases and J shed 2 bases, with 9 bases lying between them. The germline gives CDR1 SGHAT, CDR2 FQNNGV. Here the CDR3 DNA reads TGTGCCAGCAGCCCCCAGGGGACTAATGAAAAACTGTTTTTT. Its protein is CASSPQGTNEKLFF.

Remarks on this clone: Compared with germline, one end of the junction differs, possibly owing to a read error. The CDR3 here is CASSLEGPAIF. In DNA form, the CDR3 reads TGTGCCAGCAGCTTAGAGGGCCCAGCCATCTTC. This sequence joins TRBV11-3 and TRBJ1-2; D unclear. CDR1 and CDR2 from the germline V gene are SGHNT and YENEEA. This CDR3 has 11 residues.

This chain links TRBV5-5 with TRBJ1-4; 9 nucleotides match TRBD1. The CDR3 has 19 residues. V trimming: 2 bases; J trimming: 3 bases; junction bases outside the gene matches: 14. From germline, CDR1 is SGHKS and CDR2 YYEKEE (reference sequence). For the CDR3, the DNA is TGTGCCAGCAGCTTCACAGGGGGCTTCTTAGATTCGGCTAATGAAAAACTGTTTTTT. This encodes CASSFTGGFLDSANEKLFF.

The V gene is TRBV11-3, the J gene TRBJ2-4; 8 positions match TRBD2. With V trimmed by 5 bases and J by 3 bases, 6 bases remained unmatched. From germline, CDR1 is SGHNT and CDR2 YENEEA. CDR3 length equals 15 residues. The CDR3 DNA follows: TGTGCCAGCAGCCCGGGGGGGACTCTCAAAAACATTCAGTACTTC. It translates to CASSPGGTLKNIQYF.

This chain connects TRBV6-1 to TRBJ1-2, with D hard to call. CDR1 is MNHNS, CDR2 SASEGT, per germline. The CDR3 runs to 11 residues. V was pared by 11 bases and J by 2 bases, with 9 bases between. CDR3 loop: CAGRLNYGYTF. The CDR3 DNA sequence: TGTGCCGGCCGTCTCAACTATGGCTACACCTTC.

The V call is TRBV5-1, the J call TRBJ2-7; TRBD2 matches at 8 bases. The CDR3 has 13 residues. Germline CDR1 SGHRS, CDR2 YFSETQ. V dropped 4 bases and J dropped 5; count of bases not matched to a gene: 5. In DNA, the CDR3 is TGCGCCAGCAGCCGGGGCGGGGGGCACGAGCAGTACTTC. Protein product: CASSRGGGHEQYF. Full variable domain (rest looked up from reference TRBV5-1 and TRBJ2-7): KAGVTQTPRYLIKTRGQQVTLSCSPISGHRSVSWYQQTPGQGLQFLFEYFSETQRNKGNFPGRFSGRQFSNSRSEMNVSTLELGDSALYLCASSRGGGHEQYFGPGTRLTVT.

The V and J genes are TRBV7-2 and TRBJ2-1; 15 bases match TRBD2. Germline CDR1 reads SGHTA; CDR2 reads FQGNSA. The V gene end was trimmed by 5 bases and the J gene end by 9 bases; junction bases not matched to a gene: 8. CDR3 length: 16 amino acids. Written as DNA, the CDR3 is TGTGCCAGCAGCGAATGGACTAGCGGGAGGGTGGGTGAGCAGTTCTTC. Translated, it gives CASSEWTSGRVGEQFF.

This rearrangement joins TRBV6-5 to TRBJ2-7; 10 nucleotides align to TRBD2. V shed 0 bases and J 3 bases; nucleotides not matched to a gene: 5. The CDR3 length is 16 residues. The V gene's germline CDR1 is MNHEY and CDR2 SVGAGI. As DNA, the CDR3 is TGTGCCAGCAGTTACTCGATACCTAGCGGGAGCTACGAGCAGTACTTC. It specifies CASSYSIPSGSYEQYF.

This sequence joins TRBV30 and TRBJ2-7; 8 bases agree with TRBD2. The ends lost 3 bases at V and 7 bases at J; junction bases unmatched: 11. This CDR3 contains 14 residues. CDR1 and CDR2 from the germline V gene are GTSNPN and SVGIG (reference sequence). This chain's CDR3 is CAWSQGLEEGEQYF. CDR3 DNA: TGTGCCTGGAGCCAGGGACTAGAGGAGGGTGAGCAGTACTTC.

The chain joins TRBV7-9 to TRBJ2-7; 8 nucleotides align to TRBD1. The J segment lost 0 bases and the V segment lost 4 bases, leaving 11 bases of the junction unmatched. Per germline, CDR1 SEHNR and CDR2 FQNEAQ (reference sequence). This CDR3 has 17 amino acids. The CDR3 bases are TGTGCCAGCAGCTCACCAACAGGGACAGGAAACTCCTACGAGCAGTACTTC. Protein: CASSSPTGTGNSYEQYF.

V usage is TRBV28 and J usage is TRBJ2-6; D is ambiguous. V lost 5 bases to trimming and J lost 0 bases, with 17 bases between them. CDR1 is MDHEN and CDR2 is SYDVKM in the germline V gene. The CDR3 contains 18 residues. The CDR3 bases are TGTGCCAGCAGTCAATCCAGAAGAACCCGCTCTGGGGCCAACGTCCTGACTTTC. This gives the protein CASSQSRRTRSGANVLTF.